What follows are 16 T cell receptor beta chains derived from one specimen sequenced in a study of T cells in Graves' hyperthyroidism and ophthalmopathy. RNA transcripts yielded amplified TCR beta CDR3 regions. First-round RT-PCR targeting the TCR CDR3 was performed with the HTBI primer set. TCRdb reprocessed the multiplex PCR reads with MiXCR, giving one entry per CDR3 protein. The profile covers roughly 170,000 distinct CDR3 sequences, with about 17% appearing a single time and 29% taken by the ten largest. Sequenced input: blood. The receptors derive from a woman aged 50 to 60 with Graves' hyperthyroidism.

This clonotype was detected only a few times. The chain has TRBV3-1 and TRBJ2-5; 10 nucleotides match TRBD1. This CDR3 comprises 20 residues. CDR1 LGHDT and CDR2 YNNKEL come from the germline V gene (reference sequence). V shed 2 bases, J shed 4 bases, and the junction held 19 bases outside the gene matches. The CDR3 reads CASSQTLNYPGQGRRETQYF. DNA of the CDR3: TGTGCCAGCAGCCAAACCCTGAACTACCCGGGACAGGGGAGGAGAGAGACCCAGTACTTC.

This clonotype was observed a handful of times. This rearrangement joins TRBV9 to TRBJ2-1; D might be TRBD1 (5 bases). CDR1 and CDR2 (germline): SGDLS, YYNGEE. CDR3 length: 13 amino acids. V was shortened by 2 bases and J by 7 bases, with 10 bases between the two germline ends. The CDR3: CASSVQGHNEQFF. DNA of the CDR3: TGTGCCAGCAGCGTGCAGGGTCATAATGAGCAGTTCTTC.

This clonotype was seen ten or more times. The chain carries TRBV6-1 and TRBJ1-5; 7 nucleotides match TRBD1. CDR3 length equals 16 residues. Unmatched junction bases numbered 2, after V lost 0 bases and J lost 0 bases. From germline, CDR1 is MNHNS and CDR2 SASEGT. The CDR3 bases are TGTGCCAGCAGTGAAGCGGGGACAGTTAGCAATCAGCCCCAGCATTTT. Its translation: CASSEAGTVSNQPQHF.

This clonotype was seen many times. The chain is built from TRBV5-1 and TRBJ1-2; possibly TRBD1 for D (6 bases). The CDR3 covers 17 residues. Germline CDR1 reads SGHRS; CDR2 reads YFSETQ. The V end lost 2 bases, the J end lost 4 bases, and 21 bases lay between the germline ends. The DNA of the CDR3 is TGCGCCAGCAGCTTTTACGGGACATCTACCCCTTTCTATGGCTACACCTTC. Residues: CASSFYGTSTPFYGYTF.

The gene calls are TRBV28 and TRBJ1-5; D call uncertain. The CDR3 loop spans 13 amino acids. Trimming removed 6 bases at V and 0 bases at J, with 6 bases between. The germline gives CDR1 MDHEN, CDR2 SYDVKM. The CDR3 DNA follows: TGTGCCAGCAGCGACTATAGCAATCAGCCCCAGCATTTT. Amino acids: CASSDYSNQPQHF.

V usage is TRBV19 and J usage is TRBJ1-5; 7 nucleotides agree with TRBD1. V gave up 6 bases and J gave up 3 bases; unmatched junction bases: 11. Per the germline V gene, CDR1 is LNHDA and CDR2 is SQIVND (reference sequence). The CDR3 covers 16 residues. The CDR3 bases are TGTGCCAGTAGCTATTACGGGACAGACTTCAATCAGCCCCAGCATTTT. Protein: CASSYYGTDFNQPQHF.

This clonotype was detected ten times or more. The chain carries TRBV27 and TRBJ2-3, with 8 bases identical to TRBD2. CDR1 and CDR2 from the germline V gene are MNHEY and SMNVEV (reference sequence). The CDR3 spans 15 residues. V was pared by 4 bases and J by 2 bases, with 5 bases of the junction left unmatched. The CDR3 is CASSWSGRNTDTQYF. The CDR3 nucleotides read TGTGCCAGCAGTTGGAGCGGGAGAAACACAGATACGCAGTATTTT.

The sample holds many counts of this clonotype. The V gene is TRBV12-3 or TRBV12-4, the J gene TRBJ1-4; D uncertain. The V end was cut by 3 bases, the J end by 11 bases, with 16 bases between. The CDR3 sequence is 14 residues long. The CDR3 loop reads CASSFGGTGRKLFF. In DNA form, the CDR3 reads TGTGCCAGCAGTTTCGGTGGCACCGGGCGGAAACTGTTTTTT.

This clonotype was seen many times. This chain connects TRBV29-1 to TRBJ1-1; D is ambiguous. The V end was cut by 2 bases, the J end by 4 bases, with 17 bases between. The V gene's germline CDR1 is SQVTM and CDR2 ANQGSEA. The CDR3 contains 15 residues. Here the CDR3 DNA reads TGCAGCGTTGAATGGCTCCTCCGGAGTAGCACTGAAGCTTTCTTT. This codes for CSVEWLLRSSTEAFF. The full variable domain, its missing parts supplied by reference TRBV29-1 and TRBJ1-1, is SAVISQKPSRDICQRGTSLTIQCQVDSQVTMMFWYRQQPGQSLTLIATANQGSEATYESGFVIDKFPISRPNLTFSTLTVSNMSPEDSSIYLCSVEWLLRSSTEAFFGQGTRLTVV.

This clonotype was detected many times. The CDR3 protein is CASSPPGGAHNEQFF. In DNA form, the CDR3 reads TGTGCCAGCAGCCCACCCGGGGGCGCCCACAATGAGCAGTTCTTC. V and J are TRBV7-9 and TRBJ2-1; perhaps D is TRBD1 or TRBD2 (6 bases each). Trimming took off 5 bases at V and 5 bases at J, with 16 bases between the two ends. This CDR3 region has 15 residues. The germline V gene encodes CDR1 SEHNR and CDR2 FQNEAQ (reference sequence). Using reference TRBV7-9 and TRBJ2-1 for the parts outside the CDR3, the full variable domain is DTGVSQNPRHKITKRGQNVTFRCDPISEHNRLYWYRQTLGQGPEFLTYFQNEAQLEKSRLLSDRFSAERPKGSFSTLEIQRTEQGDSAMYLCASSPPGGAHNEQFFGPGTRLTVL.

This clonotype has a count of ten or more. The V gene is TRBV19, the J gene TRBJ1-5; 7 bases are a match to TRBD1. The CDR3 sequence is 14 residues long. Germline V gene lookup returns CDR1 LNHDA and CDR2 SQIVND (reference sequence). The trim removed 5 bases at V and 7 bases at J, leaving 8 bases unmatched. The CDR3 DNA reads TGTGCCAGTAGTCCCTGGGACAGCGGGCAGCCCCAGCATTTT. Translated, it gives CASSPWDSGQPQHF.

This clonotype has just a few counts. The rearrangement joins TRBV28 to TRBJ2-7; 7 bases are a match to TRBD1. V dropped 1 base and J dropped 0; count of bases not matched to a gene: 3. CDR3 size: 15 residues. CDR1 is MDHEN, CDR2 SYDVKM, per germline. CDR3 region: CASSLYRDSSYEQYF. The CDR3 coding sequence is TGTGCCAGCAGTTTATACCGGGACAGCTCCTACGAGCAGTACTTC.

In this sample, this clonotype turned up many times. The rearrangement uses TRBV11-2 and TRBJ1-1; D remains unclear. With 5 bases removed from V and 7 bases from J, the gap between germline ends came to 11 bases. The CDR3 covers 12 residues. Germline V lookup: CDR1 SGHAT, CDR2 FQNNGV. CDR3 nucleotide sequence: TGTGCCAGCAGCGGTGGGTGGAGTGAAGCTTTCTTT. Translation gives CASSGGWSEAFF.

The table lists this clonotype with many counts. The J gene is TRBJ2-7, the V gene TRBV20-1; 9 nucleotides match TRBD1. The CDR3 spans 14 residues. The V and J ends lost 5 bases and 3 bases, in that order; junction bases with no gene match: 8. CDR1 and CDR2 (germline): DFQATT, SNEGSKA (reference sequence). CDR3 nucleotides: TGCAGTGCTGGAAGGGGACAGGGACGCTACGAGCAGTACTTC. It encodes CSAGRGQGRYEQYF.

This clonotype was found many times. The chain employs TRBV12-3 or TRBV12-4 and TRBJ1-1, with 7 bases matching TRBD1. V shed 3 bases and J 6 bases; nucleotides not matched to a gene: 4. The CDR3 extends over 13 amino acids. The CDR3 sequence is CASSFRQGPEAFF. The CDR3 DNA reads as TGTGCCAGCAGTTTTCGACAGGGACCTGAAGCTTTCTTT.

V gene TRBV7-9 combines with J gene TRBJ1-4; TRBD1 might be the D (5 bases). V lost 5 bases to trimming and J lost 6 bases, with 16 bases between them. The CDR3 length is 15 residues. CDR1 is SEHNR, CDR2 FQNEAQ, per germline (reference sequence). The DNA for the CDR3 is TGTGCCAGCAGCCGCCCCAGGGCCCTGGATGAAAAACTGTTTTTT. Encoded protein: CASSRPRALDEKLFF.